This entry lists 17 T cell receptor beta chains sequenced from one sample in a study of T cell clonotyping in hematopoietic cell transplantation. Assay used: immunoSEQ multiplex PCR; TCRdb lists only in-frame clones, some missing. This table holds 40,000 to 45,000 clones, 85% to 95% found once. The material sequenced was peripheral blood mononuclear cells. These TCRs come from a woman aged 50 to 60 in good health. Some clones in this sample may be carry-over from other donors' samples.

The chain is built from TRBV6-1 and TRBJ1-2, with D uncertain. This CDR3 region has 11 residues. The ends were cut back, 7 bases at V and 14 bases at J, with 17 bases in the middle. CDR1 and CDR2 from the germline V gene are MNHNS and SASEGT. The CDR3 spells CASIKRAGVTF. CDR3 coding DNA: TGTGCCAGCATCAAACGGGCTGGGGTAACCTTC.

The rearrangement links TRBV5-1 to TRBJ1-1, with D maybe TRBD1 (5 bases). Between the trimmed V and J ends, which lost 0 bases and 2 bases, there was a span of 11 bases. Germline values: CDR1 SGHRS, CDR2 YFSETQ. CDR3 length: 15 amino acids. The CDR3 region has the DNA TGCGCCAGCAGCTTGGGGGGCAGTACTAACACTGAAGCTTTCTTT. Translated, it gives CASSLGGSTNTEAFF.

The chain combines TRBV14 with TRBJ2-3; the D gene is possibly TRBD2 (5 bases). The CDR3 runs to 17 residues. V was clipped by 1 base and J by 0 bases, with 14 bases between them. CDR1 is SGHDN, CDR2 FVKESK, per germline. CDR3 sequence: CASSQVPPGISTDTQYF. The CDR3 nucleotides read TGTGCCAGCAGCCAAGTACCCCCGGGGATAAGCACAGATACGCAGTATTTT.

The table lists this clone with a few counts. The CDR3: CASSEGGDGYTF. In nucleotides, the CDR3 is TGTGCCAGCAGTGAGGGGGGAGATGGCTACACCTTC. The chain is built from TRBV2 and TRBJ1-2; possibly TRBD1 for D (5 bases). The CDR3 consists of 12 residues. V lost 3 bases to trimming and J lost 6 bases, with 8 bases between them. Germline CDR1 and CDR2: SNHLY and FYNNEI.

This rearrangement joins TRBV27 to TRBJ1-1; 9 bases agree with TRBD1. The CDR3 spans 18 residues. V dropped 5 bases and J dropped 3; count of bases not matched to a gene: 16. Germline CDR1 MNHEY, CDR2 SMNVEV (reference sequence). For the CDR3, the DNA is TGTGCCAGCAGTCCCGTATCCGGGACAGGGAGGCTGGACACTGAAGCTTTCTTT. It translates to CASSPVSGTGRLDTEAFF.

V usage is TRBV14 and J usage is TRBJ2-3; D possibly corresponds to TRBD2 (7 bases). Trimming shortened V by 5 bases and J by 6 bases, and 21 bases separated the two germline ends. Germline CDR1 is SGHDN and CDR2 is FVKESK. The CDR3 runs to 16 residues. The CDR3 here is CASSSWGAGGIDTQYF. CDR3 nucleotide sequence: TGTGCCAGCAGCTCCTGGGGGGCCGGGGGGATCGATACGCAGTATTTT.

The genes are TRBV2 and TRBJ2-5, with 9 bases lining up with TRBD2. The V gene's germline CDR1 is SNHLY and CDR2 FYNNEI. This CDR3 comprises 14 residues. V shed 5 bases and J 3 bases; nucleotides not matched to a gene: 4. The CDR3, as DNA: TGTGCCAGCAGTCTCGGCGGGGGGGAAGAGACCCAGTACTTC. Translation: CASSLGGGEETQYF.

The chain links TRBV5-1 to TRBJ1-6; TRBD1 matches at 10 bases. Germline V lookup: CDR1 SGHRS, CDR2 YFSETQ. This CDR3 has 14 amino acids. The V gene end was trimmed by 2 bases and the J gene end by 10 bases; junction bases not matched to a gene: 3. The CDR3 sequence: CASSFGQGGSPLHF. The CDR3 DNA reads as TGCGCCAGCAGCTTCGGACAGGGGGGGTCACCCCTCCACTTT.

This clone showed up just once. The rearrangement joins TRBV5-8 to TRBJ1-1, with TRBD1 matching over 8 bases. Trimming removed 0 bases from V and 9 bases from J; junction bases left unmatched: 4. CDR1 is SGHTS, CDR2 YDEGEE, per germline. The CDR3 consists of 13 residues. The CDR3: CASSLERQGQAFF. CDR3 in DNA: TGTGCCAGCAGCTTGGAAAGACAGGGGCAAGCTTTCTTT.

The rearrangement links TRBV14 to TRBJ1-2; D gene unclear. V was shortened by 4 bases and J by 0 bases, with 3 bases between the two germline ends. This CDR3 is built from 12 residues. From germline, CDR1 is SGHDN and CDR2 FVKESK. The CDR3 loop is CASSPANYGYTF. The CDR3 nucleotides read TGTGCCAGCAGCCCAGCTAACTATGGCTACACCTTC.

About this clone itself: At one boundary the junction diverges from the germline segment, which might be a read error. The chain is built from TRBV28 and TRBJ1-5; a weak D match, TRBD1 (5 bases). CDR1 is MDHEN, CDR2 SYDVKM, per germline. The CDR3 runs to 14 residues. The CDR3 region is CASTLGGGNQPQHF. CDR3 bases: TGTGCCAGCACTTTAGGAGGGGGCAATCAGCCCCAGCATTTT. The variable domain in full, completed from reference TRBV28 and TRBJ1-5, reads DVKVTQSSRYLVKRTGEKVFLECVQDMDHENMFWYRQDPGLGLRLIYFSYDVKMKEKGDIPEGYSVSREKKERFSLILESASTNQTSMYLCASTLGGGNQPQHFGDGTRLSIL.

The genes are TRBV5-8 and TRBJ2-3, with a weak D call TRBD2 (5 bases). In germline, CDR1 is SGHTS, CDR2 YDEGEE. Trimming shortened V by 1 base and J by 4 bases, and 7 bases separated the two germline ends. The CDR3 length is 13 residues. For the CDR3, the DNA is TGTGCCAGCAGCTTGTCTAGCCCAGATACGCAGTATTTT. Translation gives CASSLSSPDTQYF.

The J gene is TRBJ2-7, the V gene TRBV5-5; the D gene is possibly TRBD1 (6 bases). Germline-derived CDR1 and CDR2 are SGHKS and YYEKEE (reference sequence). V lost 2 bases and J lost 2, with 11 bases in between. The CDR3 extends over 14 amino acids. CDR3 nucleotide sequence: TGTGCCAGCAGCTTCCAGGGGACCACCTACGAGCAGTACTTC. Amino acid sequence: CASSFQGTTYEQYF.

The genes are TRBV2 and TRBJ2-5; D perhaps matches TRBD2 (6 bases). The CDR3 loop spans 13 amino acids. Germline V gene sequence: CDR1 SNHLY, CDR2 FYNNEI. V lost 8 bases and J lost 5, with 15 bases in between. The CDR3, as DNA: TGTGCCAGCGGTCCTGCTCTAGCGGAGACCCAGTACTTC. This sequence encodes CASGPALAETQYF.

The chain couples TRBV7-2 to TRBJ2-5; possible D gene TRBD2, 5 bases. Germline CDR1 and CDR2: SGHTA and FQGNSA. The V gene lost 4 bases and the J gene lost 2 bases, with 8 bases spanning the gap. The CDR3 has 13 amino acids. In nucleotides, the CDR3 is TGTGCCAGCAGCTCGGGATTTCAAGAGACCCAGTACTTC. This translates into CASSSGFQETQYF.

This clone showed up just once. The CDR3: CASTETGNTGELFF. The DNA for the CDR3 is TGTGCCAGCACAGAAACGGGGAACACCGGGGAGCTGTTTTTT. V is TRBV28 and J is TRBJ2-2; D gene unclear. Germline CDR1 is MDHEN and CDR2 is SYDVKM. Trimming took off 7 bases at V and 1 base at J, with 10 bases between the two ends. CDR3 length: 14 amino acids.

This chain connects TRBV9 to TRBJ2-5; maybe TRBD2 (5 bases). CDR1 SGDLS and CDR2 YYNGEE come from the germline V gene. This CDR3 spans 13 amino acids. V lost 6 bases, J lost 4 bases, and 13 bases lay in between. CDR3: CASTRRGGETQYF. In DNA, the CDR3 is TGTGCCAGCACGCGACGGGGTGGAGAGACCCAGTACTTC. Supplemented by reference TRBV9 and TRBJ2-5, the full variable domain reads DSGVTQTPKHLITATGQRVTLRCSPRSGDLSVYWYQQSLDQGLQFLIQYYNGEERAKGNILERFSAQQFPDLHSELNLSSLELGDSALYFCASTRRGGETQYFGPGTRLLVL.